This TCR beta chain is drawn from a study of glioma-infiltrating T cells after dendritic cell vaccination. This clone was recorded only once. Assay used: immunoSEQ multiplex PCR; TCRdb lists only in-frame clones, some missing. This sample has around 100,000 clones, with about four fifths found just once. This TCR derives from a human donor with glioblastoma. The source was blood, collected before dendritic cell vaccination.

CDR3 nucleotide sequence: TGTGCCAGCAGTTTAGCAGGCAGATCCTACGAGCAGTACTTC. This codes for CASSLAGRSYEQYF. The V call is TRBV27, the J call TRBJ2-7; D is ambiguous. The CDR3 contains 14 residues. V lost 2 bases to trimming and J lost 1 base, with 9 bases between them. The germline CDR1 and CDR2 sequences are MNHEY and SMNVEV (reference sequence).